This TCR beta chain was sequenced for a study of tumor T cells in aggressive B-cell lymphoma. V was cut by 4 bases and J by 0 bases, with 12 bases left in between. This CDR3 spans 15 amino acids. Germline values: CDR1 MNHEY, CDR2 SMNVEV (reference sequence). This table comes from immunoSEQ multiplex PCR, and its TCRdb copy is limited to in-frame clones, with some not included. The data hold roughly 1,200 clones, with 80% to 90% observed a single time. This clone came up a few times. This TCR came from an adult with diffuse large B cell lymphoma. The sample consisted of tumor tissue. The chain carries TRBV27 and TRBJ1-2, with a tentative D call TRBD1 (5 bases). CDR3 amino acids: CASSSRQISNYGYTF. The DNA of the CDR3 is TGTGCCAGCAGTTCGCGACAGATTTCTAACTATGGCTACACCTTC.